There are a few counts of the clone carrying this TCR beta chain. Unique molecular identifiers featured in how the TCRbeta library was prepared. Via MiXCR, TCRdb re-called the PCR reads, giving one row per CDR3 protein. The data contain about 160,000 distinct CDR3 sequences, 11% of them singletons. The data originate from a study of T-cell reconstitution after alpha-beta-depleted transplantation in children. The germline gives CDR1 SQVTM, CDR2 ANQGSEA. The V gene end was trimmed by 6 bases and the J gene end by 1 base; junction bases not matched to a gene: 4. This CDR3 has 13 amino acids. The chain carries TRBV29-1 and TRBJ2-7, with 9 bases that match TRBD1. The receptor's source is a boy aged 2 to 10 with acute myeloid leukemia, due to receive a stem cell transplant. Here the sequenced sample was PBMCs, taken before TCRalphabeta/CD19-depleted stem cell transplant. The CDR3 sequence: CSVYGTGSYEQYF. In DNA form, the CDR3 reads TGCAGCGTGTATGGGACAGGGTCCTACGAGCAGTACTTC.